The subject of this entry is one TCR beta chain. The trim removed 4 bases at V and 1 base at J, leaving 8 bases unmatched. The CDR3 is made up of 15 amino acids. In germline, CDR1 is SQVTM, CDR2 ANQGSEA. Source study methods: Researchers report that nucleated cell counts were estimated from reference gene primer amplification. Produced via immunoSEQ multiplex PCR; TCRdb's table is partial and in-frame only. Clone size and the V and J calls come from that table; the DNA yielded D and trimming. The table records approximately 50,000 clones, 79% of them present only once. The record originates from a study of blood T cell repertoires in COVID-19. Study-wide background: The United States, Italy and Spain were the sources of the acute and convalescent COVID-19 samples.

This sequence was found in a man between 70 and 80 years old with acute or convalescent COVID-19. The sequencing sample was made of peripheral blood. V is TRBV29-1 and J is TRBJ2-5; TRBD2 aligns across 8 bases. CDR3 coding DNA: TGCAGCGTTGTGCCTTCAGCGGGGGCCCAAGAGACCCAGTACTTC. Translated, it gives CSVVPSAGAQETQYF.